Sequencing of this T cell receptor beta chain was carried out in a study of shared clonotypes between healthy human individuals. Sequencing used immunoSEQ multiplex PCR; TCRdb keeps in-frame clones, though not all of them. The sample contains about 1.1 million clones, roughly 80% of which appear only once. J lost 0 bases, V lost 5 bases, and 1 base had no gene match. This CDR3 comprises 15 residues. From germline, CDR1 is SGHTA and CDR2 FQGTGA. Note on this clone: One base away lies a much larger clone, so this may be a sequencing read error.

The chain joins TRBV7-3 to TRBJ2-3; 11 nucleotides line up with TRBD2. This receptor was taken from a man aged 18-30 years in good health. Some clones in this sample may be carry-over from other donors' samples. Sequencing used memory CD4+ T cells from PBMCs. Regarding subset: CD45RA-negative fraction. CDR3 coding DNA: TGTGCCAGCAGCCGGACTAGCGGGAGCACAGATACGCAGTATTTT. Translated, it gives CASSRTSGSTDTQYF.